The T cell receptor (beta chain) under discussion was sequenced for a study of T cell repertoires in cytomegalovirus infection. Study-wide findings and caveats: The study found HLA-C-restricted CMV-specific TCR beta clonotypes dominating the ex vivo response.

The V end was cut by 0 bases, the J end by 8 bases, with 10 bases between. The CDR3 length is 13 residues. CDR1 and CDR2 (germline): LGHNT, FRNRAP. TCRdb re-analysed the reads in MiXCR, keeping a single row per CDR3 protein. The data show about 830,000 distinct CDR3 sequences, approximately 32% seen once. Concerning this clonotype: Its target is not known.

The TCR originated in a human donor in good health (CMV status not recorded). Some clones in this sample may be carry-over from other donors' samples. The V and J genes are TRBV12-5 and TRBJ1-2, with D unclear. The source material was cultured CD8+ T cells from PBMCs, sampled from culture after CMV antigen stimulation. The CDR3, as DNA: TGTGCTAGTGGTTTGGTACCCGGAGAGGGCTACACCTTC. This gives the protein CASGLVPGEGYTF.